The T cell receptor beta chain described here comes from a study of cytomegalovirus exposure and HLA in healthy donors. The donors (healthy individuals) were bone marrow donors. Primers included in the PCR were 60 Vbeta and 13 Jbeta primers. Method: immunoSEQ multiplex PCR; TCRdb's copy keeps in-frame clones and lacks some. Of about 110,000 clones in the sample, roughly 79% were seen once. The J segment lost 2 bases and the V segment lost 3 bases, leaving 4 bases of the junction unmatched. Looked up from germline, CDR1 is SGHTA and CDR2 is FQGNSA. The CDR3 extends over 15 amino acids. The chain has TRBV7-2 and TRBJ2-3; 8 positions match TRBD2. The sample comprised PBMCs. This sequence was found in a woman aged 45-60 years in good health and CMV-seropositive. The CDR3 bases are TGTGCCAGCAGCTTGGATAGCGGGAACACAGATACGCAGTATTTT. Protein sequence: CASSLDSGNTDTQYF.